The present entry profiles one TCR beta chain with its context. The source of the sample is a study of blood T cell repertoires in COVID-19. Study background: Material from acute and convalescent COVID-19 was sourced from the United States, Italy and Spain. Nucleic acid was either cDNA or gDNA, and it came from T cells, B-cell-depleted T cells, or PBMCs.

The study recruited people aged about 18 to 95 years across around 23 US areas. Self-reported history from a screening survey and questionnaire set each donor's cohort. Clones were read by immunoSEQ multiplex PCR, and TCRdb kept only the in-frame ones, dropping some. The sample has approximately 350,000 clones, 75% to 90% seen once. The CDR3 extends over 14 amino acids. CDR1 and CDR2 (germline): SGDLS, YYNGEE. The ends were cut back, 6 bases at V and 8 bases at J, with 19 bases in the middle. The TCR comes from a man between 18 and 35 years old who had recovered from COVID-19. J is TRBJ2-3 and V is TRBV9, with D possibly TRBD2 on 6 matching bases. The sample taken for sequencing was PBMCs or T cells enriched from blood (not recorded which). The CDR3 DNA is TGTGCCAGCACCGGATTGGGTGAGGGACTTACGCAGTATTTT. Translated: CASTGLGEGLTQYF.